This T cell receptor (beta chain) was observed in a study of blood T cell repertoires in COVID-19. Study summary: Some COVID-19 samples were acute and others convalescent; all came from the United States, Italy and Spain. From T cells, B-cell-depleted T cells, or PBMCs came the material, which was cDNA or gDNA.

How the authors handled the data: Estimation of nucleated cell counts was performed using reference gene primer amplification. Sequencing used immunoSEQ multiplex PCR; TCRdb keeps in-frame clones, though not all of them. V, J and clone size reflect that table, while D and trimming were determined from the DNA. The table lists 75,000 to 95,000 clones, 70% to 85% of them singletons. This CDR3 comprises 13 residues. The germline V gene encodes CDR1 SQVTM and CDR2 ANQGSEA. V lost 6 bases to trimming and J lost 4 bases, with 15 bases between them. Sequencing input: peripheral blood. The chain joins TRBV29-1 to TRBJ2-5; D uncertain. The TCR sequence derives from a man in his fifties or sixties with acute or convalescent COVID-19. The CDR3 DNA reads TGCAGCGTGAAGAGAGGCGGTGGAGAGACCCAGTACTTC. It translates to CSVKRGGGETQYF. Variable domain in full (rest from reference TRBV29-1 and TRBJ2-5): SAVISQKPSRDICQRGTSLTIQCQVDSQVTMMFWYRQQPGQSLTLIATANQGSEATYESGFVIDKFPISRPNLTFSTLTVSNMSPEDSSIYLCSVKRGGGETQYFGPGTRLLVL.